This T cell receptor (beta chain) was sequenced during a study of blood T cell repertoires in COVID-19. This CDR3 comprises 13 residues. Germline values: CDR1 MNHEY, CDR2 SMNVEV (reference sequence). Losses at the gene ends were 7 bases for V and 6 bases for J; bases not matched to a gene: 8. Generated by immunoSEQ multiplex PCR, the TCRdb table keeps only in-frame clones and is missing some. This sample has approximately 150,000 clones, with approximately 89% found just once. This chain connects TRBV27 to TRBJ1-1, with 7 bases that match TRBD1. This TCR derives from a human donor in a cohort sampled during active COVID-19. Sequenced: peripheral blood. The CDR3 is CASTRQGWAEAFF. The CDR3 bases are TGTGCCAGCACCCGACAGGGATGGGCTGAAGCTTTCTTT.